Listed below are T cell receptor beta chains from one sample, sequenced in a study of blood T cells in healthy people across ages. Using its own MiXCR run on the 5' RACE reads, TCRdb lists one record per CDR3 protein. This repertoire shows about 1.6 million distinct CDR3 sequences, roughly 32% found once; its top ten account for over 9%. Sequencing was done on a sample of blood. These TCRs come from a woman aged 25 to 39 in good health. Each CDR3 is given with its conserved first and last residue. Each record gives: J gene, D gene, clone size, V gene, CDR3 DNA, CDR3 protein. D genes are given only for firm matches. A row's size may be missing; if present it is once, few, many or a size class.

>TRBJ1-1|-|-|TRBV5-1
TGCGCCAGCAGCTTGGACAGCGCTGAAGCTTTCTTT
CASSLDSAEAFF
>TRBJ2-1|-|few|TRBV5-1
TGCGCCAGCAGCTTGGCGACTACCAATGAGCAGTTCTTC
CASSLATTNEQFF
>TRBJ2-1|TRBD2|-|TRBV5-4
TGTGCCAGCAGCTCCGTAGCGGGAGGTGGGAATGAGCAGTTCTTC
CASSSVAGGGNEQFF
>TRBJ2-1|-|many|TRBV29-1
TGCAGCGTAACTCTACCGAGCTCCTACAATGAGCAGTTCTTC
CSVTLPSSYNEQFF
>TRBJ1-2|-|few|TRBV29-1
TGCAGCGGGACCACTAACTATGGCTACACCTTC
CSGTTNYGYTF
>TRBJ2-3|TRBD2|-|TRBV2
TGTGCCAGCAGTGCTAGCGGGAGGGCCGATACGCAGTATTTT
CASSASGRADTQYF
>TRBJ1-2|TRBD1|-|TRBV20-1
TGCAGTGCTAGTTCATATGGACAGGGCGTAAGGGTTGACTATGGCTACACCTTC
CSASSYGQGVRVDYGYTF
>TRBJ2-5|TRBD2|-|TRBV9
TGTGCCAGCAGCGTAGCGGCTAGCGGGGGTCATCAAGAGACCCAGTACTTC
CASSVAASGGHQETQYF
>TRBJ2-5|-|few|TRBV6-7
TGTGCCATAGCAACGGGTCCGTCGGAGACCCAGTACTTC
CAIATGPSETQYF
>TRBJ2-7|TRBD1|-|TRBV2
TGTGCCAGCAGTGAGCCTATGATCCAGGGGGCCTACGAGCAGTACTTC
CASSEPMIQGAYEQYF
>TRBJ1-2|-|few|TRBV11-2
TGTGCCAGCAGCGATTTCCTTTTACCGGACTATGGCTACACCTTC
CASSDFLLPDYGYTF
>TRBJ1-1|-|few|TRBV12-3/TRBV12-4
TGTGCCAGCACCTTCACTACTCTGAACACTGAAGCTTTCTTT
CASTFTTLNTEAFF
>TRBJ2-5|TRBD2|many|TRBV29-1
TGCAGCGTTGAAGTTGCGGGAGTAGGGGAGACCCAGTACTTC
CSVEVAGVGETQYF